This TCR beta chain was captured by sequencing in a study of shared clonotypes between healthy human individuals. General study findings and limits: Four donors held approximately 4.5% of naive CD4 clonotypes in common.

Concerning this clone: Its matching antigen is unknown.

The germline V gene encodes CDR1 MNHEY and CDR2 SVGAGI. The CDR3 spans 16 residues. Between the trimmed V and J ends, which lost 2 bases and 2 bases, there was a span of 13 bases. The protocol was immunoSEQ multiplex PCR, while the TCRdb copy is restricted to in-frame clones and leaves out a portion. The sample lists over a million clones; approximately 78% were seen once. V and J are TRBV6-5 and TRBJ1-5; no clear D gene. The sequence derives from a man aged 18 to 35 in good health. Some clones in this sample may be carry-over from other donors' samples. The material sequenced was memory CD4+ T cells from PBMCs. Subset given: CD45RA-negative fraction. CDR3 region: CASSYHGPWGNQPQHF. CDR3 coding DNA: TGTGCCAGCAGTTACCACGGACCCTGGGGCAATCAGCCCCAGCATTTT.